This T cell receptor (beta chain) was found in a study of blood T cells in healthy people across ages. A second roughly 6 to 11 cycle PCR used barcoded and J-beta primers. Every single cDNA molecule received a tag from a template-switch adaptor with 12 random nucleotides. A single record per CDR3 protein comes from TCRdb applying MiXCR to the 5' RACE reads. The table has about 970,000 distinct CDR3 sequences, roughly 47% seen once; the top ten hold about 21%. To note about this clonotype: Antigen specificity is unknown.

The individuals who served as donors were healthy Caucasians living in Russia, aged roughly 6 to 90. Collection of ten milliliters of peripheral blood was performed for each donor. General study results and limits: Those diversity estimates obtained from one million T cells were thought to be underestimates.

The germline V and J ends were trimmed by 5 bases and 9 bases, with 8 bases remaining between them. The CDR3 spans 10 residues. The germline gives CDR1 SQVTM, CDR2 ANQGSEA. The chain combines TRBV29-1 with TRBJ2-1, with D uncertain. This sequence was found in a woman aged 55-70 years in good health. The sample comprised blood. This CDR3 is CSVIEVEQFF. Written as DNA, the CDR3 is TGCAGCGTTATAGAGGTTGAGCAGTTCTTC.